Shown below are 21 T cell receptor beta chains from a single sample sequenced in a study of CD8 T cells in Susac syndrome. Roughly 0.45 to 1 ug RNA was reverse transcribed with random hexamers. MiXCR was run by TCRdb on the immunoSEQ multiplex PCR reads, yielding one entry per CDR3 protein. The sample has about 190,000 distinct CDR3 sequences, about 93% seen once; the top ten hold around 0.1%. Material for sequencing was CD4+ T cells from PBMCs. These receptors came from a human donor in good health.

The genes are TRBV3-1 and TRBJ1-1; no clear D gene. In germline, CDR1 is LGHDT, CDR2 YNNKEL (reference sequence). CDR3 length equals 12 residues. V was cut by 1 base and J by 7 bases, with 7 bases left in between. This chain's CDR3 is CASSQANGEAFF. For the CDR3, the DNA is TGTGCCAGCAGCCAAGCGAACGGTGAAGCTTTCTTT.

The rearrangement joins TRBV5-1 to TRBJ2-7, with D possibly TRBD2 on 5 matching bases. V shed 4 bases and J shed 0 bases, with 23 bases lying between them. This CDR3 is built from 18 residues. The germline V gene encodes CDR1 SGHRS and CDR2 YFSETQ. The CDR3: CASSGRVTNPLNSYEQYF. The CDR3 region has the DNA TGCGCCAGCAGCGGTCGAGTGACTAACCCCCTGAACTCCTACGAGCAGTACTTC.

The V and J genes are TRBV10-3 and TRBJ2-1, with D possibly being TRBD1 (6 bases). This CDR3 region has 13 residues. CDR1 and CDR2 from the germline V gene are ENHRY and SYGVKD. Trimming stripped 2 bases from V and 10 bases from J, with 12 bases between. CDR3 nucleotide sequence: TGTGCCATCAGTGAGCGTGAGGGGACAGAGCAGTTCTTC. As protein: CAISEREGTEQFF.

This clonotype occurred once. CDR3 sequence: CASSLQGEGNTEAFF. Written as DNA, the CDR3 is TGTGCCAGCAGCTTACAGGGTGAGGGGAACACTGAAGCTTTCTTT. The V gene is TRBV7-8, the J gene TRBJ1-1, with TRBD1 as a possible D gene (5 bases). This CDR3 has 15 amino acids. Germline CDR1 reads SGHVS; CDR2 reads FQNEAQ. Trimming took off 2 bases at V and 1 base at J, with 11 bases between the two ends. The full variable domain, rest sourced from reference TRBV7-8 and TRBJ1-1, is GAGVSQSPRYKVAKRGQDVALRCDPISGHVSLFWYQQALGQGPEFLTYFQNEAQLDKSGLPSDRFFAERPEGSVSTLKIQRTQQEDSAVYLCASSLQGEGNTEAFFGQGTRLTVV.

The V call is TRBV6-5, the J call TRBJ2-2, with no clear D. Trimming removed 5 bases from V and 7 bases from J, with 8 bases in between. There are 12 residues in the CDR3. CDR1 and CDR2 (germline): MNHEY, SVGAGI. CDR3 region: CASSRSIGELFF. In nucleotides, the CDR3 is TGTGCCAGCAGTCGTAGTATCGGGGAGCTGTTTTTT.

This clonotype occurred once. In DNA form, the CDR3 reads TGTGCCAGCAGCCTGGGAAGGGGACCCGCTGAGACCCAGTACTTC. Its translation: CASSLGRGPAETQYF. The genes are TRBV3-1 and TRBJ2-5; D could derive from TRBD1 or TRBD2 (5 bases each). The ends were cut back, 4 bases at V and 5 bases at J, with 17 bases in the middle. Germline CDR1 is LGHDT and CDR2 is YNNKEL (reference sequence). The CDR3 consists of 15 residues.

The rearrangement joins TRBV25-1 to TRBJ1-3; D not certain. CDR3 length: 14 amino acids. V lost 2 bases and J 0 bases, leaving 5 bases between the germline ends. CDR1 is MGHDK and CDR2 is SYGVNS in the germline V gene. The CDR3 nucleotides read TGTGCCAGCAGTGAACCCCGCTCTGGAAACACCATATATTTT. It specifies CASSEPRSGNTIYF.

The chain combines TRBV20-1 with TRBJ2-7, with D tentatively TRBD1 or TRBD2 (5 bases each). Germline-derived CDR1 and CDR2 are DFQATT and SNEGSKA (reference sequence). Deletions cut 0 bases from V and 4 bases from J, with 16 bases between. The CDR3 runs 15 residues. CDR3 region: CSARDHARGPYEQYV. CDR3 DNA sequence: TGCAGTGCTAGAGATCACGCGAGGGGACCTTACGAGCAGTACGTC.

The chain couples TRBV4-1 to TRBJ2-7; D tentatively reads TRBD1 or TRBD2 (7 bases each). There are 17 residues in the CDR3. V gave up 0 bases and J gave up 2 bases, with 17 bases separating them. The germline CDR1 and CDR2 sequences are MGHRA and YSYEKL. The CDR3 coding sequence is TGCGCCAGCAGCCAAGAGTGGAAGGGGGCGGGGGCCTACGAGCAGTACTTC. Its translation is CASSQEWKGAGAYEQYF.

V usage is TRBV5-4 and J usage is TRBJ2-5, with a weak D call TRBD2 (6 bases). Trimming took off 3 bases at V and 5 bases at J, with 14 bases between the two ends. The CDR3 contains 14 residues. Germline CDR1 reads SGHNT; CDR2 reads YYREEE (reference sequence). DNA for the CDR3: TGTGCCAGCAGCTCGGCCGGCCGGGGGGAGACCCAGTACTTC. It codes for CASSSAGRGETQYF.

This rearrangement joins TRBV14 to TRBJ2-1, with TRBD2 matching over 9 bases. Germline V CDR1 and CDR2: SGHDN, FVKESK. V shed 7 bases and J 2 bases; nucleotides not matched to a gene: 12. The CDR3 totals 17 residues. The CDR3 is CASNGGGGAKTYNEQFF. Written as DNA, the CDR3 is TGTGCCAGCAACGGAGGCGGGGGGGCTAAAACCTACAATGAGCAGTTCTTC.

The chain links TRBV5-1 to TRBJ2-5, with D maybe TRBD1 (6 bases). The CDR3 covers 14 residues. The V end lost 1 base, the J end lost 2 bases, and 9 bases lay between the germline ends. Looked up from germline, CDR1 is SGHRS and CDR2 is YFSETQ. The CDR3 coding sequence is TGCGCCAGCAGCTTGACAGGGTGGCAAGAGACCCAGTACTTC. It yields the protein CASSLTGWQETQYF.

The rearrangement uses TRBV3-1 and TRBJ1-2, with 7 bases fitting TRBD1. V shed 1 base, J shed 4 bases, and the junction held 6 bases outside the gene matches. The CDR3 runs 15 residues. In germline, CDR1 is LGHDT, CDR2 YNNKEL (reference sequence). Written as DNA, the CDR3 is TGTGCCAGCAGCCAAGCCCAGGGGGGAGGCTATGGCTACACCTTC. Translation: CASSQAQGGGYGYTF.

J is TRBJ1-1 and V is TRBV9, with D unresolved. This CDR3 contains 15 residues. V dropped 3 bases and J dropped 0 bases, with 12 bases sitting between them. Germline V gene sequence: CDR1 SGDLS, CDR2 YYNGEE. The CDR3 sequence is CASSAILHLNTEAFF. The CDR3 DNA reads as TGTGCCAGCAGCGCGATATTACATTTGAACACTGAAGCTTTCTTT.

The chain is built from TRBV5-6 and TRBJ1-4; 7 bases fit TRBD1. Trimming took 4 bases from V and 6 from J; bases not matched to a gene: 3. The CDR3 length is 13 residues. Germline loops: CDR1 SGHDT, CDR2 YYEEEE. The CDR3 is CASSIDRDEKLFF. The CDR3 DNA sequence: TGTGCCAGCAGCATTGACAGGGATGAAAAACTGTTTTTT.

The rearrangement uses TRBV5-6 and TRBJ1-1, with TRBD1 matching over 7 bases. V dropped 2 bases and J dropped 11; count of bases not matched to a gene: 9. CDR1 and CDR2 (germline): SGHDT, YYEEEE. This CDR3 contains 13 residues. CDR3 bases: TGTGCCAGCAGCTTACAGGGGAGCGAAGGGGCTTTCTTT. Protein: CASSLQGSEGAFF.

On this clonotype: One junction end does not reproduce the germline sequence, and a read error may be involved. The V gene is TRBV28, the J gene TRBJ2-2; either TRBD1 or TRBD2 may fit D (5 bases each). CDR1 MDHEN and CDR2 SYDVKM come from the germline V gene. This CDR3 has 15 amino acids. CDR3 in amino acids: CASTGWLGDTGELFF. The CDR3 DNA sequence: TGTGCGAGCACGGGGTGGTTGGGGGACACCGGGGAGCTGTTTTTT.

The chain carries TRBV19 and TRBJ1-2; D is possibly TRBD1 (6 bases). The germline CDR1 and CDR2 sequences are LNHDA and SQIVND (reference sequence). Deletions cut 5 bases from V and 4 bases from J, with 17 bases between. The CDR3 is 15 residues long. The CDR3 coding sequence is TGTGCCAGTAGTTCCCCCACCGGGACAATCTATGGCTACACCTTC. Amino acid sequence: CASSSPTGTIYGYTF.

This chain connects TRBV6-6 to TRBJ2-1; weak D call: TRBD2 (7 bases). This CDR3 has 16 residues. Germline CDR1 and CDR2: MNHNY and SVGAGI (reference sequence). Trimming pared 0 bases from V and 7 bases from J, leaving 16 bases between. CDR3 sequence: CASSYSGGGPLNEQFF. CDR3 sequence (DNA): TGTGCCAGCAGTTACTCAGGGGGGGGGCCTCTAAATGAGCAGTTCTTC.

In regard to this clonotype: One end of the junction is discordant with germline, which a read error may explain. The chain has TRBV3-1 and TRBJ2-1; D not resolved. Per germline, CDR1 LGHDT and CDR2 YNNKEL (reference sequence). The CDR3 covers 15 residues. The CDR3 region has the DNA TGTGCCAGCACCCAAGAAACGGTATCCTACAATGAGCAGTTCTTC. This sequence encodes CASTQETVSYNEQFF.

The J gene is TRBJ2-2, the V gene TRBV24-1; 8 nucleotides match TRBD1. CDR1 is KGHDR, CDR2 SFDVKD, per germline. CDR3 length: 15 amino acids. J was trimmed by 4 bases and V by 5 bases; bases with no gene match: 5. The CDR3: CATSGSGGGTGELFF. Written as DNA, the CDR3 is TGTGCCACCAGTGGGTCAGGGGGCGGCACCGGGGAGCTGTTTTTT.